Listed below are T cell receptor beta chains from one sample, sequenced in a study of shared clonotypes between healthy human individuals. Clones were read by immunoSEQ multiplex PCR, and TCRdb kept only the in-frame ones, dropping some. The sample holds about 490,000 clones, about 79% seen once. The sequenced sample was PBMCs. These receptors came from a woman in her 40s in good health. Some clones in this sample may be carry-over from other donors' samples. CDR3s include the opening cysteine and the closing phenylalanine or tryptophan. The D gene is left open where the match is weak. Some rows have no size entry. The others give once, few or many, or a class for an expanded clone.

cdr3_nt cdr3_aa clone_size j_call cdr3_length d_call v_call
TGTGCCATCAGTGAGCTGCATCCCAGCACAGATACGCAGTATTTT CAISELHPSTDTQYF . TRBJ2-3 15 . TRBV10-3
TGTGCCAGCAGCCCGGGACGTCTGCTCGAGCAGTTCTTC CASSPGRLLEQFF . TRBJ2-1 13 . TRBV14
TGTGCCAGCAGCGAGCCGGGACTAGCGGGAAATCGCAATGAGCAGTTCTTC CASSEPGLAGNRNEQFF . TRBJ2-1 17 TRBD2 TRBV5-6
TGTGCCAGCAGCTTGTTCTCAAGGAACACTGAAGCTTTCTTT CASSLFSRNTEAFF once TRBJ1-1 14 . TRBV7-8
TGTGCCAGCAGCCCCGGCGGGGTAGGAAACACCATATATTTT CASSPGGVGNTIYF . TRBJ1-3 14 . TRBV6-6
TGTGCCAGCAGCTTAGAACTGAACACTGAAGCTTTCTTT CASSLELNTEAFF . TRBJ1-1 13 . TRBV11-1
TGCGCCAGCAGCTTGGGAGTTAGCGGGGTAACCTACGAGCAGTACTTC CASSLGVSGVTYEQYF few TRBJ2-7 16 TRBD2 TRBV5-1
TGTGCCAGCAGCTTAGATACGAGGGAGCAGTACTTC CASSLDTREQYF . TRBJ2-7 12 . TRBV11-2
TGTGCCAGTAGTATTAGGTTGACCACTCAAGAGACCCAGTACTTC CASSIRLTTQETQYF . TRBJ2-5 15 . TRBV19
TGTGCCAGCTCCCCCAGACAGGGCAATCAGCCCCAGCATTTT CASSPRQGNQPQHF few TRBJ1-5 14 . TRBV18
TGTGCCAGCAGCTTAGGGGCTCGGCACTACCAAGAGACCCAGTACTTC CASSLGARHYQETQYF . TRBJ2-5 16 . TRBV13
TGTGCCAGCAGTCCCGGGACTAGCGGGAGGAATGAGCAGTTCTTC CASSPGTSGRNEQFF . TRBJ2-1 15 TRBD2 TRBV27
TGTGCCAGCAGACGGACTAGCGGTGGTGAGCAGTTCTTC CASRRTSGGEQFF . TRBJ2-1 13 TRBD2 TRBV6-5
TGTGCCATCAGTGAGGGGGATTCCTACGAGCAGTACTTC CAISEGDSYEQYF . TRBJ2-7 13 . TRBV10-3
TGTGCCAGCAGGGGCAGTTTCAATCAGCCCCAGCATTTT CASRGSFNQPQHF few TRBJ1-5 13 . TRBV25-1
TGTGCCAGCAGCTTAGGATTTCGTTCCAATGAGCAGTTCTTC CASSLGFRSNEQFF . TRBJ2-1 14 . TRBV11-2
TGCAGCGTTGCGGGACAGTCCTACGAGCAGTACTTC CSVAGQSYEQYF . TRBJ2-7 12 TRBD1 TRBV29-1
TGTGCCAGCAGCTTGGCCCCCGCTAGCAATCAGCCCCAGCATTTT CASSLAPASNQPQHF . TRBJ1-5 15 . TRBV5-4
TGTGCCAGCAGCTTCCGACAGGGGCCTTCGGGAGCTTTCTTT CASSFRQGPSGAFF . TRBJ1-1 14 TRBD1 TRBV7-9
TGCGCCAGCAGCTCCCAGGGTGGGCACCTCTACGAGCAGTACTTC CASSSQGGHLYEQYF . TRBJ2-7 15 . TRBV5-1
TGTGCCAGCAGCGTAGTCGCGGGTCCCACAGATACGCAGTATTTT CASSVVAGPTDTQYF . TRBJ2-3 15 . TRBV9
TGTGCCAGCAGTTTTCAGGGGAGGGGCCCCACAGATACGCAGTATTTT CASSFQGRGPTDTQYF . TRBJ2-3 16 . TRBV28